The 24 T cell receptor beta chains presented below share a single source sample, sequenced in a study of T-cell memory formation after mild COVID-19. TCRdb reprocessed the 5' RACE reads with MiXCR, giving one entry per CDR3 protein. This table has some 250,000 distinct CDR3 sequences, roughly 9.4% appearing once. The sample consisted of PBMCs or a T cell subset sorted from them (not recorded which). All receptors derive from a man between 18 and 29 years old who had mild COVID-19 (a few samples of this study predate the infection). Cell type and time point are not known.

This clonotype was seen just once. J is TRBJ2-3 and V is TRBV29-1; no clear D gene. Trimming removed 4 bases from V and 4 bases from J, with 12 bases in between. CDR3 length: 13 residues. Germline CDR1 reads SQVTM; CDR2 reads ANQGSEA. The CDR3: CSVVWFSADTQYF. CDR3 DNA sequence: TGCAGCGTTGTTTGGTTTTCGGCAGATACGCAGTATTTT.

V usage is TRBV5-4 and J usage is TRBJ2-1; 9 bases are shared with TRBD2. From germline, CDR1 is SGHNT and CDR2 YYREEE (reference sequence). The CDR3 runs to 16 residues. Losses at the gene ends were 2 bases for V and 3 bases for J; bases not matched to a gene: 6. CDR3 nucleotide sequence: TGTGCCAGCAGCTTAGGGCGGGGGGGCGGCTACAATGAGCAGTTCTTC. As protein: CASSLGRGGGYNEQFF.

This clonotype turned up a few times. The gene calls are TRBV28 and TRBJ2-5, with D maybe TRBD2 (5 bases). Germline V gene lookup returns CDR1 MDHEN and CDR2 SYDVKM. V lost 1 base and J lost 6, with 12 bases in between. The CDR3 totals 14 residues. The CDR3 DNA follows: TGTGCCAGCAGTTTATTGGAAGGGAGAAAGACCCAGTACTTC. Translating gives CASSLLEGRKTQYF. Looking up the rest from reference TRBV28 and TRBJ2-5 gives the full variable domain: DVKVTQSSRYLVKRTGEKVFLECVQDMDHENMFWYRQDPGLGLRLIYFSYDVKMKEKGDIPEGYSVSREKKERFSLILESASTNQTSMYLCASSLLEGRKTQYFGPGTRLLVL.

The genes are TRBV6-6 and TRBJ2-7; 7 bases match TRBD1. The CDR3 is 14 amino acids. V shed 6 bases, J shed 1 base, and the junction held 6 bases outside the gene matches. The V gene's germline CDR1 is MNHNY and CDR2 SVGAGI (reference sequence). CDR3 bases: TGTGCCAGCAGGACACAGGGGACATCCTACGAGCAGTACTTC. Protein sequence: CASRTQGTSYEQYF.

This chain links TRBV7-2 with TRBJ2-7; perhaps TRBD2 as D (6 bases). V was pared by 4 bases and J by 7 bases, with 23 bases between. The CDR3 contains 16 residues. Germline V gives CDR1 SGHTA, CDR2 FQGNSA. This CDR3 is CASSSLFGAGGVEQYV. Here the CDR3 DNA reads TGTGCCAGCAGCTCCCTTTTTGGGGCGGGCGGGGTGGAGCAGTACGTC.

This clonotype was recorded a few times. The rearrangement uses TRBV7-8 and TRBJ1-4; D not certain. V lost 1 base to trimming and J lost 8 bases, with 17 bases between them. CDR1 and CDR2 from the germline V gene are SGHVS and FQNEAQ. This CDR3 is 16 amino acids long. The CDR3 nucleotides are TGTGCCAGCAGCTTAGGGGCGACCCTCTTAGTCGAAAAACTGTTTTTT. Protein sequence: CASSLGATLLVEKLFF.

The V and J genes are TRBV13 and TRBJ2-7; TRBD1 aligns across 7 bases. The CDR3 is 14 residues long. CDR1 is PRHDT, CDR2 FYEKMQ, per germline (reference sequence). V trimming: 4 bases; J trimming: 1 base; junction bases outside the gene matches: 4. Here the CDR3 reads CASSSRDRSYEQYF. In nucleotides, the CDR3 is TGTGCCAGCAGCTCCCGGGACAGATCCTACGAGCAGTACTTC.

The gene calls are TRBV9 and TRBJ2-3, with 7 bases identical to TRBD1. Germline assignment: CDR1 SGDLS and CDR2 YYNGEE. The V and J ends lost 0 bases and 0 bases, in that order; junction bases with no gene match: 4. This CDR3 is 16 amino acids long. CDR3 nucleotide sequence: TGTGCCAGCAGCGTAGCAGGGACAGATAGCACAGATACGCAGTATTTT. This gives the protein CASSVAGTDSTDTQYF.

This clonotype was counted a few times. The genes are TRBV7-2 and TRBJ2-3; TRBD2 aligns across 11 bases. Germline CDR1 reads SGHTA; CDR2 reads FQGNSA. The V gene end was trimmed by 5 bases and the J gene end by 0 bases; junction bases not matched to a gene: 10. The CDR3 runs to 18 residues. The CDR3: CASSLPAGTSGSTDTQYF. The DNA of the CDR3 is TGTGCCAGCAGCCTCCCCGCCGGGACTAGCGGTAGCACAGATACGCAGTATTTT.

A note on this clonotype: A read error may explain this, as a much larger clone is one base away. This chain joins TRBV12-3 or TRBV12-4 and TRBJ1-5, with D perhaps matching TRBD1 (6 bases). The CDR3 length is 15 residues. The CDR3 loop reads CASSLGWAGAQPKHF. DNA of the CDR3: TGTGCCAGCAGTTTAGGGTGGGCAGGGGCGCAGCCCAAGCATTTT.

This clonotype was observed a handful of times. J is TRBJ2-7 and V is TRBV6-1; D is perhaps TRBD1 (5 bases). Trimming cost V 6 bases and J 7 bases, with 10 bases left between them. Germline V CDR1 and CDR2: MNHNS, SASEGT. The CDR3 spans 11 residues. The CDR3 loop reads CASSQGWEQYV. CDR3 coding DNA: TGTGCCAGCAGCCAGGGTTGGGAGCAGTACGTC.

This clonotype was recorded at least ten times. The chain's CDR3 is CASSRDYLNPFF. The CDR3 DNA reads as TGTGCCAGCAGCAGGGACTACCTAAATCCGTTCTTC. The chain employs TRBV7-9 and TRBJ2-1; 7 bases align to TRBD2. Germline V gene data show CDR1 as SEHNR and CDR2 as FQNEAQ (reference sequence). V lost 5 bases and J lost 15; bases outside the gene matches: 10. CDR3 length equals 12 residues.

The CDR3 nucleotides are TGTGCCAGCAGACTTCCCAGGACAGAAAGCAATCAGCCCCAGCATTTT. It codes for CASRLPRTESNQPQHF. The chain joins TRBV6-5 to TRBJ1-5; a weak D match, TRBD1 (6 bases). Trimming took 6 bases from V and 1 from J, leaving 16 bases between them. The CDR3 has 16 amino acids. In germline, CDR1 is MNHEY, CDR2 SVGAGI.

This clonotype was observed a handful of times. The V gene is TRBV5-1, the J gene TRBJ1-2; possible D gene TRBD1, 6 bases. Germline loops: CDR1 SGHRS, CDR2 YFSETQ. The CDR3 has 13 residues. Trimming stripped 4 bases from V and 6 bases from J, with 13 bases between. DNA of the CDR3: TGCGCCAGCAGCGTACAGGGAACGGATGGCTACACCTTC. Translating gives CASSVQGTDGYTF.

The rearrangement links TRBV6-5 to TRBJ2-7, with 12 bases lining up with TRBD2. CDR1 is MNHEY, CDR2 SVGAGI, per germline. V was pared by 6 bases and J by 3 bases, with 6 bases of the junction left unmatched. This CDR3 spans 15 amino acids. In nucleotides, the CDR3 is TGTGCCAGCAGGGCGACTAGCGGGGGTCGCTACGAGCAGTACGTC. Its protein is CASRATSGGRYEQYV.

This clonotype came up a few times. This chain connects TRBV29-1 to TRBJ2-4, with 10 positions matching TRBD2. Per the germline V gene, CDR1 is SQVTM and CDR2 is ANQGSEA. The CDR3 spans 13 residues. J gave up 9 bases and V 2 bases, and 4 bases lay outside the gene matches. CDR3 sequence: CSVETSGVGIQYF. In nucleotides, the CDR3 is TGCAGCGTTGAAACTAGCGGGGTAGGCATTCAGTACTTC.

This clonotype was found a few times. The genes are TRBV5-4 and TRBJ2-1, with TRBD1 matching 8 bases. V lost 0 bases to trimming and J lost 8 bases; unmatched junction nucleotides: 7. The CDR3 loop spans 15 amino acids. The V gene's germline CDR1 is SGHNT and CDR2 YYREEE (reference sequence). CDR3 sequence (DNA): TGTGCCAGCAGCTTGGGAGGACAGGGCTCGGATGAGCAGTTCTTC. Its translation: CASSLGGQGSDEQFF.

The chain combines TRBV3-1 with TRBJ2-5, with D possibly matching TRBD2 (7 bases). The germline gives CDR1 LGHDT, CDR2 YNNKEL (reference sequence). The CDR3 has 16 amino acids. The V gene lost 1 base and the J gene lost 4 bases, with 16 bases spanning the gap. CDR3 in amino acids: CASSQGRGGAGETQYF. CDR3 nucleotides: TGTGCCAGCAGCCAAGGTCGTGGGGGGGCCGGAGAGACCCAGTACTTC.

A note on this clonotype: Being one base from a much bigger clone, this may be a read error. V usage is TRBV5-1 and J usage is TRBJ2-5; D is uncertain. The CDR3 runs 13 residues. CDR1 is SGHRS and CDR2 is YFSETQ in the germline V gene. CDR3 sequence: CSSSLAEQETQYF. In DNA, the CDR3 is TGCTCCAGCAGCTTGGCGGAACAAGAGACCCAGTACTTC.

By its share, this clonotype is large. The chain has TRBV7-2 and TRBJ1-1; 7 nucleotides align to TRBD1. CDR1 is SGHTA and CDR2 is FQGNSA in the germline V gene. V was pared by 1 base and J by 4 bases, with 3 bases of the junction left unmatched. The CDR3 sequence is 14 residues long. DNA for the CDR3: TGTGCCAGCAGCTTAGGGTCAGGGGGCACTGAAGCTTTCTTT. As protein: CASSLGSGGTEAFF. Together with reference TRBV7-2 and TRBJ1-1, the CDR3 gives the full variable domain: GAGVSQSPSNKVTEKGKDVELRCDPISGHTALYWYRQSLGQGLEFLIYFQGNSAPDKSGLPSDRFSAERTGGSVSTLTIQRTQQEDSAVYLCASSLGSGGTEAFFGQGTRLTVV.

This clonotype was counted at least ten times. The V gene is TRBV2, the J gene TRBJ2-1, with D perhaps given as TRBD1 or TRBD2 (5 bases each). Per germline, CDR1 SNHLY and CDR2 FYNNEI. The CDR3 runs 10 residues. The V end lost 8 bases, the J end lost 6 bases, and 5 bases lay between the germline ends. The CDR3 DNA follows: TGTGCCAGCGGGGGCAATGAGCAGTTCTTC. Its translation: CASGGNEQFF.

The chain is built from TRBV2 and TRBJ2-5; 15 positions match TRBD2. CDR3 length: 17 amino acids. From germline, CDR1 is SNHLY and CDR2 FYNNEI. The J segment lost 4 bases and the V segment lost 8 bases, leaving 11 bases of the junction unmatched. The CDR3 region is CASRYGLAGGRGETQYF. For the CDR3, the DNA is TGTGCCAGCCGCTATGGACTAGCGGGGGGGCGTGGAGAGACCCAGTACTTC.

This clonotype was seen repeatedly, ten times or more. V is TRBV7-3 and J is TRBJ2-2, with D hard to call. Deletions cut 6 bases from V and 4 bases from J, with 3 bases between. The CDR3 runs to 11 residues. Germline CDR1 SGHTA, CDR2 FQGTGA. The CDR3 loop reads CASRGTGELFF. CDR3 nucleotides: TGTGCCAGCAGGGGCACCGGGGAGCTGTTTTTT.

This clonotype has a handful of counts. The chain has TRBV28 and TRBJ2-3; TRBD2 matches 12 bases. Losses at the gene ends were 6 bases for V and 5 bases for J; bases not matched to a gene: 6. The CDR3 runs to 15 residues. CDR1 MDHEN and CDR2 SYDVKM come from the germline V gene. CDR3 loop: CASSLAGGAGDTQYF. CDR3 in DNA: TGTGCCAGCAGCCTAGCGGGGGGGGCCGGAGATACGCAGTATTTT.